Following are 16 T cell receptor delta chains from one sample sequenced in a study of γδ T cells in repeated Plasmodium falciparum infection. Vgamma9/Vdelta2+ and Vdelta2-negative gammadelta T cells were flow-sorted from PBMC for bulk sequencing. TCRdb reran clone calling via CATT on the multiplex PCR reads. Seen here are some 51,000 delta-chain clones, around 2% observed once, and the top ten hold 24%. The sample comprised gamma-delta T cells from blood. These receptors were collected from a pool of human donors (malaria-infected and uninfected, not separated).

To note about this clone: TCRdb records a much larger clone's protein for this DNA, with a difference at residue 19 that likely arises from a read error; the protein given is the translation of the DNA. The CDR3 coding sequence is TGTGCTCTTGGGGGGAACGTACCTACTCCGGTTGTGGGCTGGGGGATTACCGACGCCGATATACTCATCTTT. It yields the protein CALGGNVPTPVVGWGITDADILIF. The chain links TRDV1 to TRDJ1; 9 nucleotides align to TRDD3. TCRdb records no J gene; here it was assigned by comparing the DNA to germline. Germline-derived CDR1 and CDR2 are TSWWSYY and QGS. CDR3 size: 24 residues.

This clone was detected ten times or more. This chain joins TRAV29/DV5 and TRDJ2; 12 positions agree with TRDD3. J gave up 0 bases and V 0 bases, and 12 bases lay outside the gene matches. The CDR3 loop spans 20 amino acids. The germline V gene encodes CDR1 NSMFDY and CDR2 ISSIKDK. CDR3 loop: CAASVPTLGDTTALTAQLFF. In nucleotides, the CDR3 is TGTGCAGCAAGCGTTCCTACGCTGGGGGATACGACCGCTTTGACAGCACAACTCTTCTTT. The full variable domain, completed using reference TRAV29/DV5 and TRDJ2, is DQQVKQNSPSLSVQEGRISILNCDYTNSMFDYFLWYKKYPAEGPTFLISISSIKDKNEDGRFTVFLNKSAKHLSLHIVPSQPGDSAVYFCAASVPTLGDTTALTAQLFFGKGTQLIVEP.

This clone was counted at least ten times. A far larger clone is off by one base, so a read error is likely. The J gene is TRDJ1, the V gene TRDV2, with TRDD3 matching over 8 bases. Germline-derived CDR1 and CDR2 are GEAIGNYY and EKD. This CDR3 has 16 amino acids. The CDR3 protein is CACDTPLLGAPDKLTF. The CDR3 DNA sequence: TGTGCCTGTGACACCCCCTTACTGGGGGCCCCCGATAAACTCACCTTT.

A word on this clone: TCRdb pairs this DNA with a much larger clone's protein that differs at residue 9, likely a read error; the protein shown was translated from the DNA. The chain has TRDV1 and TRDJ1; 11 bases match TRDD3. TCRdb gives no J gene; it was assigned here by matching the DNA to germline. Germline-derived CDR1 and CDR2 are TSWWSYY and QGS. This CDR3 has 21 amino acids. J was trimmed by 2 bases and V by 2 bases; bases with no gene match: 19. This CDR3 is CALGEGRPRYWGIRTTDKLIF. The CDR3, as DNA: TGTGCTCTTGGGGAAGGGCGACCCCGGTACTGGGGGATAAGGACAACCGATAAACTCATCTTT.

This clone was seen only a few times. TCRdb lists the protein of a much larger clone for this DNA, which differs at residue 7, so this is likely a read error; the protein given here is translated from the DNA itself. This sequence joins TRDV1 and TRDJ3; D possibly corresponds to TRDD3 (6 bases). TCRdb records no J gene; here it was assigned by comparing the DNA to germline. The CDR3 length is 22 residues. Germline V gene lookup returns CDR1 TSWWSYY and CDR2 QGS. V lost 0 bases to trimming and J lost 0 bases, with 21 bases between them. CDR3 sequence reads: CALGELRREWGLFSWDTRQMFF. As DNA, the CDR3 is TGTGCTCTTGGGGAACTAAGGAGGGAGTGGGGGCTTTTCTCCTGGGACACCCGACAGATGTTTTTC.

Many counts were recorded for this clone. This DNA's translation differs at residue 11 from TCRdb's protein, which comes from a much larger clone; a read error is likely, and the protein shown is translated from the DNA. J gene calling gave no result, while the V gene is TRDV3; the table's TRDD2 call for D was not verified on the DNA. Germline-derived CDR1 and CDR2 are TVYSNPD and GDNSRS (reference sequence). This CDR3 is built from 13 residues. The chain's CDR3 is CAFPYSDTDKPIF. DNA for the CDR3: TGTGCCTTCCCATACTCGGACACCGATAAACCCATCTTT.

This clone appeared many times. The gene calls are TRDV1 and TRDJ1, with D possibly TRDD2 on 5 matching bases. Germline loops: CDR1 TSWWSYY, CDR2 QGS. The CDR3 is 23 amino acids. The V end was cut by 5 bases, the J end by 3 bases, with 40 bases between. The CDR3, as DNA: TGTGCTCTTGGGACCACGTTTTACCTACCCGCCAATCGGGGCCCCTCGGGTCCCGATAAACTCATCTTT. Encoded protein: CALGTTFYLPANRGPSGPDKLIF.

This clone occurred a few times. A far larger clone is one nucleotide away, so this likely arose from a read error. The sample contains more than one DNA sequence encoding this CDR3. V is TRDV2 and J is TRDJ1; 13 bases agree with TRDD3. Since TCRdb gives no J gene, matching the DNA to germline was used here to assign it. With 0 bases clipped from V and 0 bases from J, the junction kept 12 bases outside the gene matches. Germline CDR1 and CDR2: GEAIGNYY and EKD. This CDR3 spans 20 amino acids. The CDR3 DNA is TGTGCCTGTGACACCCCCTTACTGGGGGATACGGTCATTGACACCGATAAACTCATCTTT. Amino acid sequence: CACDTPLLGDTVIDTDKLIF.

This clone appeared a few times. A single base is all that separates this from a far larger clone, so a read error is likely. This sample also contains other DNA sequences that code for the same CDR3. The chain combines TRAV38-2/DV8 with TRDJ1; tentative D call: TRDD3 (6 bases). The J gene is absent in TCRdb and was assigned here via DNA matching to germline. V gave up 5 bases and J gave up 0 bases, with 17 bases separating them. This CDR3 has 16 amino acids. Germline V CDR1 and CDR2: TSESDYY, QEAYKQQN. Here the CDR3 DNA reads TGTGCTTATAGAGCCAGTCGATACGGATACACCGATAAACTCATCTTT. Translation gives CAYRASRYGYTDKLIF.

This clone was recorded many times. This rearrangement joins TRDV3 to TRDJ1, with 8 bases that match TRDD3. Germline CDR1 TVYSNPD, CDR2 GDNSRS (reference sequence). The CDR3 runs to 14 residues. Germline trimming cut 4 bases from V and 0 bases from J; bases unmatched to any gene: 7. CDR3 sequence reads: CAYNWGSYTDKLIF. The CDR3 DNA reads as TGTGCCTACAACTGGGGGTCGTACACCGATAAACTCATCTTT.

Regarding this clone: TCRdb's protein, taken from a much larger clone, differs from this DNA's translation at residue 17, likely owing to a read error; the protein displayed comes from the DNA. CDR3 sequence (DNA): TGTGCCCTTGGGGAAAACCAATTCAAGTACTGGGGGACACCTCTGTACGCCGATAAACTCATCTTT. Translation: CALGENQFKYWGTPLYADKLIF. The chain links TRDV1 to TRDJ1, with 9 bases matching TRDD3. The CDR3 loop spans 22 amino acids. Per germline, CDR1 TSWWSYY and CDR2 QGS.

This clone was observed a few times. Given a far larger clone just one base away, this is likely a sequencing read error. Other DNA sequences in this specimen translate into the identical CDR3. J gene calling gave no result, while the V gene is TRDV3; TRDD3, the D gene given by the table, was not confirmed from the DNA. This CDR3 is built from 22 residues. The germline V gene encodes CDR1 TVYSNPD and CDR2 GDNSRS (reference sequence). The CDR3 coding sequence is TGTGCCTTTTCTTCCTACGGCACCTTACTGGGGGATACGGTACCTCACACCGATAAACTCATTTTT. Translating gives CAFSSYGTLLGDTVPHTDKLIF.

A remark on this clone: A far larger clone is one nucleotide away, so this likely arose from a read error. The same CDR3 arises from other DNA sequences in this sample as well. The chain uses TRDV3 and TRDJ1; D is perhaps TRDD3 (10 bases). No J gene is reported in TCRdb; it was inferred here by comparing the DNA with germline. CDR1 and CDR2 from the germline V gene are TVYSNPD and GDNSRS (reference sequence). The CDR3 covers 20 residues. The CDR3 DNA is TGCGCCTCTAGCCCTTCCTACGATACGTTTACTGGGGGATACACCGATAAACTCATCTTT. As protein: CASSPSYDTFTGGYTDKLIF.

This clone appeared a few times. TCRdb assigns this DNA the protein of a much larger clone, which departs from its translation at residue 9; this likely reflects a read error, and the protein shown comes from translating the DNA. This CDR3 is CAQVRLGDEYTDKLIF. The CDR3 nucleotides are TGTGCCCAGGTCCGGCTTGGGGATGAGTACACCGATAAACTCATCTTT. The V call is TRDV3, the J call TRDJ1, with a weak D call TRDD3 (6 bases). As TCRdb names no J gene, one was assigned here on the basis of a DNA match to germline. Germline V lookup: CDR1 TVYSNPD, CDR2 GDNSRS (reference sequence). The V gene lost 5 bases and the J gene lost 0 bases, with 22 bases spanning the gap. The CDR3 extends over 16 amino acids.

This clone was found a few times. The likely explanation is a read error, given a far larger clone one base away. The sample contains more than one DNA sequence encoding this CDR3. The chain couples TRDV3 to TRDJ1, with 8 bases fitting TRDD2. No J gene is reported in TCRdb; it was inferred here by comparing the DNA with germline. CDR3 length: 20 residues. Germline-derived CDR1 and CDR2 are TVYSNPD and GDNSRS (reference sequence). The J segment lost 0 bases and the V segment lost 1 base, leaving 22 bases of the junction unmatched. CDR3 sequence (DNA): TGTGCCTTTAAGAGGCCTTCCTATCACCGTGTGACATACTACACCGATAAACTCATCTTT. Translated, it gives CAFKRPSYHRVTYYTDKLIF.

This clone appeared a few times. The mismatch at residue 3 between this DNA's translation and the TCRdb protein of a much larger clone likely reflects a read error; the protein shown is translated from the DNA. V and J are TRDV1 and TRDJ1, with 9 nucleotides matching TRDD3. As TCRdb names no J gene, one was assigned here on the basis of a DNA match to germline. The germline gives CDR1 TSWWSYY, CDR2 QGS. There are 25 residues in the CDR3. The CDR3 sequence: CARGRRRPFLMLVTGGPLYTDKLIF. DNA for the CDR3: TGTGCTCGTGGGCGTCGTAGGCCTTTCCTAATGTTGGTTACTGGGGGACCGCTGTACACCGATAAACTCATCTTT.